This TCR beta chain derives from a study of cytomegalovirus exposure and HLA in healthy donors. PCR amplification relied on 60 Vbeta primers (plus 13 Jbeta primers). Some clones are missing from TCRdb's copy, which holds only in-frame ones; the method was immunoSEQ multiplex PCR. This sample has some 220,000 clones, with over 70% found just once. Study-wide points: In a later analysis, HLA-associated beta chains showed higher expansion and lower generation probabilities than comparable chains. Per a later analysis, 15,000 to 20,000 TCR beta sequences showed association with HLA alleles at 0.05 false discovery rate. Later analysis demonstrated an association between a missense DCLRE1C variant and TCR beta V- and J-gene trimming. Owing to their indistinguishability, certain V segments, notably TRBV6-2 and TRBV6-3, were excluded.

A word on this clone: Its antigen is unknown.

Between the trimmed V and J ends, which lost 3 bases and 0 bases, there was a span of 11 bases. There are 15 residues in the CDR3. Per germline, CDR1 KGHSH and CDR2 LQKENI. The clonotype comes from a woman in her sixties or seventies in good health and CMV-seropositive. The chain is built from TRBV18 and TRBJ1-1; D uncertain. Sample: PBMCs. For the CDR3, the DNA is TGTGCCAGCTCACCGAGGCAGCTCATGAACACTGAAGCTTTCTTT. Translated: CASSPRQLMNTEAFF.